This T cell receptor beta chain came from a study of cytomegalovirus exposure and HLA in healthy donors. Whole-study findings and limits: Earlier results showed most TCR beta V segments being productive about 87% or about 30% of the time. The study put 150 or so TCR beta chains on its list as cytomegalovirus-associated.

The CDR3 totals 15 residues. Trimming cost V 6 bases and J 0 bases, with 13 bases left between them. From germline, CDR1 is MRHNA and CDR2 SNTAGT. Notes on this clone: Its target is not known.

Primers for the PCR totalled 60 Vbeta and 13 Jbeta. Sequencing used immunoSEQ multiplex PCR; TCRdb keeps in-frame clones, though not all of them. The sample lists over 100,000 clones, 76% seen once, with approximately 1.8% in the top ten. The origin of this receptor is a female donor in good health and CMV-seropositive. The sequenced sample was PBMCs. The chain combines TRBV6-4 with TRBJ2-3; D possibly corresponds to TRBD1 (6 bases). CDR3 sequence reads: CASSSGQLSTDTQYF. DNA for the CDR3: TGTGCCAGCAGCTCAGGACAGCTAAGCACAGATACGCAGTATTTT.